This T cell receptor (beta chain) came from a study of early T cells in non-severe SARS-CoV-2 infection. Study-wide points: Clonotype matching in VDJdb favored anti-spike CD8 responses and did not capture private and CD4 specificities.

TCRdb recomputed calls from the 5' RACE reads with MiXCR, one row per CDR3 protein. Of about 29,000 distinct CDR3 sequences listed, around 4.4% are singletons. This clonotype showed up many times. Its antigen is still unknown. The ends lost 1 base at V and 4 bases at J; junction bases unmatched: 7. There are 16 residues in the CDR3. The germline V gene encodes CDR1 SEHNR and CDR2 FQNEAQ (reference sequence). Sequenced sample: whole blood. The chain carries TRBV7-9 and TRBJ2-3; TRBD2 matches 8 bases. This receptor was identified in an adult who was a healthcare worker with PCR-confirmed SARS-CoV-2 infection or an uninfected control (not recorded which). The DNA for the CDR3 is TGTGCCAGCAGCTTAGTCGAGCGGGAGCTTTCAGATACGCAGTATTTT. Residues: CASSLVERELSDTQYF.